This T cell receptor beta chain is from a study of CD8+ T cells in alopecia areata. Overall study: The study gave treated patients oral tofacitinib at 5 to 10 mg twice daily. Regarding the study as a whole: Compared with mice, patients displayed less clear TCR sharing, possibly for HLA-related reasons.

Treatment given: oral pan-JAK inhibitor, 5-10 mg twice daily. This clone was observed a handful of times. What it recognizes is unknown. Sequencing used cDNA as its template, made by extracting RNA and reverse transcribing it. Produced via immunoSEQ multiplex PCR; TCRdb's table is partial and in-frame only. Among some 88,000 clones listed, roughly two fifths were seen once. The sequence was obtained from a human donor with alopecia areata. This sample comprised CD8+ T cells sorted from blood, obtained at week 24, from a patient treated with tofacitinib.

CDR3 sequence: CSAPLTYEQYF. As DNA, the CDR3 is TGCAGTGCCCCCCTCACCTACGAGCAGTACTTC. V gene TRBV20-1 combines with J gene TRBJ2-7; no definite D call. Germline V gene data show CDR1 as DFQATT and CDR2 as SNEGSKA (reference sequence). V was clipped by 6 bases and J by 2 bases, with 8 bases between them. CDR3 length: 11 amino acids.